This T cell receptor (beta chain) originates from a study of T cell responses to AZD1222 COVID-19 vaccine. The wider study: Second-dose recipients at about 4 or about 12 weeks were treated as one pooled group.

The protocol was immunoSEQ multiplex PCR, while the TCRdb copy is restricted to in-frame clones and leaves out a portion. The sample gives 150,000 to 200,000 clones, 85% to 95% of which show up once; roughly 3.9% is in the top ten. With regard to this clone: Its antigen remains unidentified.

Notes on the study in general: Every sample of the repertoires postdated the peak T cell response. A mostly white British donor set with more females was recruited, and clonal diversity was possibly underestimated.

The sample consisted of peripheral blood, taken on day 0 of AZD1222 vaccination. The TCR comes from an adult in good health.

The DNA for the CDR3 is TGTGCCAGCAGTGAGCAAACCGGGACGCCAAGCAGGCATTTT. Its translation: CASSEQTGTPSRHF. The chain couples TRBV6-1 to TRBJ1-5, with D possibly matching TRBD1 (5 bases). V gave up 3 bases and J gave up 15 bases, with 21 bases separating them. There are 14 residues in the CDR3. Germline-derived CDR1 and CDR2 are MNHNS and SASEGT.